This T cell receptor (beta chain) is from a study of graft-versus-host responses after intestinal transplantation. TCRdb's copy holds only in-frame clones and misses some; the assay was immunoSEQ multiplex PCR. The sample shows around 84,000 clones, about four fifths of them seen only once. V shed 1 base, J shed 1 base, and the junction held 11 bases outside the gene matches. The V gene's germline CDR1 is SGHDT and CDR2 YYEEEE. CDR3 size: 18 residues. This clone was seen a few times. Its antigen is not identified. The TCR sequence derives from a human donor who received an intestinal transplant. The material sequenced was unstimulated CD8+ T cells sorted from spleen or lymph node cells, taken before intestinal transplant. This chain connects TRBV5-6 to TRBJ2-3, with 8 bases lining up with TRBD2. The CDR3 nucleotides are TGTGCCAGCAGCTTGTCGGTGGGCGGGAGGTTTCGCACAGATACGCAGTATTTT. Protein: CASSLSVGGRFRTDTQYF.